One sample yielded the 25 T cell receptor beta chains listed below, sequenced in a study of PD-L1 blockade in urothelial cancer. The time point was: peripheral blood 6 weeks after treatment start. Libraries were prepared by immunoSEQ multiplex PCR; TCRdb keeps only in-frame clonotypes and omits some of them. The sample shows 95,000 to 130,000 clones, approximately 90% of them seen only once. The sample consisted of PBMCs, taken around atezolizumab (anti-PD-L1) treatment. The receptor set was obtained from a man between 60 and 75 years old with urothelial cancer.

This clone has only one observation. The J gene is TRBJ2-7, the V gene TRBV9, with TRBD1 as a possible D gene (6 bases). Germline assignment: CDR1 SGDLS and CDR2 YYNGEE. Deletions cut 4 bases from V and 5 bases from J, with 13 bases between. CDR3 size: 13 residues. CDR3 amino acids: CASSLTGLDEQYF. The DNA for the CDR3 is TGTGCCAGCAGCTTAACAGGGTTGGACGAGCAGTACTTC.

Worth noting for this clone: This same CDR3 is encoded by further DNA sequences in the sample. V is TRBV11-2 and J is TRBJ1-2; possibly TRBD1 for D (5 bases). Deletions cut 5 bases from V and 8 bases from J, with 15 bases between. This CDR3 region has 13 residues. Germline CDR1 and CDR2: SGHAT and FQNNGV. As DNA, the CDR3 is TGTGCCAGCAGCCCCGGACAAGATTACGGCTACACCTTC. It specifies CASSPGQDYGYTF.

J is TRBJ2-3 and V is TRBV9; 8 bases are shared with TRBD1. This CDR3 spans 14 amino acids. V shed 4 bases, J shed 2 bases, and the junction held 3 bases outside the gene matches. Germline V gene lookup returns CDR1 SGDLS and CDR2 YYNGEE. The DNA for the CDR3 is TGTGCCAGCAGCCAGACAGGGGACACAGATACGCAGTATTTT. Its translation: CASSQTGDTDTQYF.

The chain employs TRBV9 and TRBJ2-5, with D uncertain. The ends were cut back, 7 bases at V and 0 bases at J, with 13 bases in the middle. CDR1 is SGDLS, CDR2 YYNGEE, per germline. The CDR3 loop spans 14 amino acids. CDR3 region: CASGPGSYQETQYF. Here the CDR3 DNA reads TGTGCCAGCGGCCCCGGGTCTTACCAAGAGACCCAGTACTTC.

The sample holds a few counts of this clone. This chain links TRBV7-6 with TRBJ1-2; no reliable D call. There are 14 residues in the CDR3. With 5 bases removed from V and 0 bases from J, the gap between germline ends came to 10 bases. CDR1 is SGHVS, CDR2 FNYEAQ, per germline. The CDR3 region has the DNA TGTGCCAGCAGCCCAGAAATTTCTAACTATGGCTACACCTTC. Translated, it gives CASSPEISNYGYTF.

CDR3 bases: TGTGCCAGCTCACCCCGGACAGGGGGCGGCGGGGAGCTGTTTTTT. This gives the protein CASSPRTGGGGELFF. This chain joins TRBV18 and TRBJ2-2; TRBD1 agrees at 11 bases. Germline V gene lookup returns CDR1 KGHSH and CDR2 LQKENI. CDR3 length equals 15 residues. The V gene end was trimmed by 3 bases and the J gene end by 7 bases; junction bases not matched to a gene: 4.

V gene TRBV28 combines with J gene TRBJ2-7; D gene ambiguous. The germline CDR1 and CDR2 sequences are MDHEN and SYDVKM. The CDR3 sequence is 14 residues long. Between the trimmed V and J ends, which lost 3 bases and 0 bases, there was a span of 9 bases. CDR3 in DNA: TGTGCCAGCAGTTTCTACCGTTTCTCCTACGAGCAGTACTTC. This translates into CASSFYRFSYEQYF.

The J gene is TRBJ1-1, the V gene TRBV6-5, with D possibly matching TRBD1 (6 bases). CDR1 is MNHEY, CDR2 SVGAGI, per germline. Trimming took 6 bases from V and 0 from J, leaving 14 bases between them. CDR3 length equals 15 residues. The CDR3 here is CASSSQGILNTEAFF. CDR3 nucleotide sequence: TGTGCCAGCAGCTCCCAGGGGATTTTGAACACTGAAGCTTTCTTT.

The J gene is TRBJ1-3, the V gene TRBV2, with D perhaps TRBD1 (5 bases). Germline CDR1 and CDR2: SNHLY and FYNNEI. The CDR3 sequence is 12 residues long. CDR3 nucleotides: TGTGCGATCAGGGACTCTGGAAACACCATATATTTT. This sequence encodes CAIRDSGNTIYF.

The chain recombines TRBV7-2 with TRBJ2-1; a possible D gene is TRBD2 (6 bases). The CDR3 is made up of 15 amino acids. Germline V gene lookup returns CDR1 SGHTA and CDR2 FQGNSA. V lost 5 bases and J lost 4, with 15 bases in between. CDR3 DNA: TGTGCCAGCAGCGCCCAACCCGGGGGTTACAATGAGCAGTTCTTC. Translated, it gives CASSAQPGGYNEQFF. Full variable domain (missing parts from reference TRBV7-2 and TRBJ2-1): GAGVSQSPSNKVTEKGKDVELRCDPISGHTALYWYRQSLGQGLEFLIYFQGNSAPDKSGLPSDRFSAERTGGSVSTLTIQRTQQEDSAVYLCASSAQPGGYNEQFFGPGTRLTVL.

V and J are TRBV19 and TRBJ1-3; D is possibly TRBD1 (5 bases). The CDR3 sequence is 16 residues long. Trimming took 4 bases from V and 2 from J, leaving 15 bases between them. CDR1 and CDR2 from the germline V gene are LNHDA and SQIVND (reference sequence). The CDR3 loop is CASSTTGNPPGNTIYF. In DNA, the CDR3 is TGTGCCAGTAGTACAACAGGTAACCCGCCTGGAAACACCATATATTTT. The full variable domain, in which reference TRBV19 and TRBJ1-3 provide the parts outside the CDR3, is DGGITQSPKYLFRKEGQNVTLSCEQNLNHDAMYWYRQDPGQGLRLIYYSQIVNDFQKGDIAEGYSVSREKKESFPLTVTSAQKNPTAFYLCASSTTGNPPGNTIYFGEGSWLTVV.

This sequence joins TRBV6-1 and TRBJ1-1; tentative D call: TRBD1 (5 bases). V lost 2 bases and J lost 1, with 11 bases in between. Germline V gives CDR1 MNHNS, CDR2 SASEGT. This CDR3 has 15 residues. CDR3 protein: CASSETTDPNTEAFF. CDR3 DNA: TGTGCCAGCAGTGAAACGACAGATCCGAACACTGAAGCTTTCTTT.

This clone was detected only once. This chain connects TRBV9 to TRBJ2-3; D is perhaps TRBD2 (6 bases). V lost 4 bases and J 5 bases, leaving 17 bases between the germline ends. Germline V gives CDR1 SGDLS, CDR2 YYNGEE. This CDR3 has 15 amino acids. The CDR3 nucleotides read TGTGCCAGCAGCACGTCTCCGGGGGTGAGAGATACGCAGTATTTT. As protein: CASSTSPGVRDTQYF.

The rearrangement joins TRBV28 to TRBJ2-2, with 7 bases lining up with TRBD1. The CDR3 is 16 residues long. J gave up 4 bases and V 6 bases, and 11 bases lay outside the gene matches. CDR1 and CDR2 from the germline V gene are MDHEN and SYDVKM. The CDR3 coding sequence is TGTGCCAGCAGCTCAATCACAGGGGCTGCCACCGGGGAGCTGTTTTTT. It specifies CASSSITGAATGELFF.

The V call is TRBV19, the J call TRBJ2-6; D may be TRBD2 (5 bases). The V gene's germline CDR1 is LNHDA and CDR2 SQIVND (reference sequence). Trimming removed 8 bases at V and 4 bases at J, with 15 bases between. The CDR3 is 15 amino acids. The CDR3 nucleotides are TGTGCCAGTCGGACTGACGGAGCCGGGGCCAACGTCCTGACTTTC. Protein sequence: CASRTDGAGANVLTF.

This clone was seen only once. The genes are TRBV9 and TRBJ2-7; 8 nucleotides agree with TRBD2. The V gene's germline CDR1 is SGDLS and CDR2 YYNGEE. The junction had 5 bases not matched to a gene; V was cut back by 0 bases and J by 3 bases. This CDR3 spans 15 amino acids. CDR3 in DNA: TGTGCCAGCAGCGTAGGGGCGGGGGGCAACTACGAGCAGTACTTC. The encoded protein is CASSVGAGGNYEQYF. Variable domain in full (rest from reference TRBV9 and TRBJ2-7): DSGVTQTPKHLITATGQRVTLRCSPRSGDLSVYWYQQSLDQGLQFLIQYYNGEERAKGNILERFSAQQFPDLHSELNLSSLELGDSALYFCASSVGAGGNYEQYFGPGTRLTVT.

The count of this clone is one. CDR3 residues: CASSPETGRQPQHF. The DNA for the CDR3 is TGTGCCAGCTCACCTGAGACAGGGAGGCAGCCCCAGCATTTT. This rearrangement joins TRBV18 to TRBJ1-5, with 7 bases aligning to TRBD1. CDR3 length: 14 residues. V trimming: 3 bases; J trimming: 7 bases; junction bases outside the gene matches: 6. The germline V gene encodes CDR1 KGHSH and CDR2 LQKENI.

The V gene is TRBV15, the J gene TRBJ2-7; tentative D call: TRBD2 (6 bases). V lost 3 bases, J lost 6 bases, and 12 bases lay in between. Germline assignment: CDR1 LNHNV and CDR2 YYDKDF (reference sequence). CDR3 size: 13 residues. The CDR3 nucleotides read TGTGCCACCAGCAGCTTCGGGGGACTCGAGCAGTACTTC. It translates to CATSSFGGLEQYF. Full variable domain (missing parts from reference TRBV15 and TRBJ2-7): DAMVIQNPRYQVTQFGKPVTLSCSQTLNHNVMYWYQQKSSQAPKLLFHYYDKDFNNEADTPDNFQSRRPNTSFCFLDIRSPGLGDTAMYLCATSSFGGLEQYFGPGTRLTVT.

This chain joins TRBV27 and TRBJ2-5, with D perhaps TRBD1 (6 bases). From germline, CDR1 is MNHEY and CDR2 SMNVEV (reference sequence). Trimming left V 2 bases short and J 1 base short, with 11 bases between. The CDR3 runs to 15 residues. The CDR3 DNA follows: TGTGCCAGCAGTTTAACAGGGACCCTCCAAGAGACCCAGTACTTC. This translates into CASSLTGTLQETQYF.

The CDR3: CASSMRAGGRNEQYF. As DNA, the CDR3 is TGTGCCAGTAGTATGAGAGCGGGGGGGAGGAACGAGCAGTACTTC. The chain has TRBV19 and TRBJ2-7; TRBD2 agrees at 10 bases. Germline CDR1 reads LNHDA; CDR2 reads SQIVND (reference sequence). Losses at the gene ends were 3 bases for V and 5 bases for J; bases not matched to a gene: 7. This CDR3 region has 15 residues.

V is TRBV5-6 and J is TRBJ2-2; a possible D gene is TRBD2 (5 bases). Germline lookup yields CDR1 SGHDT and CDR2 YYEEEE. This CDR3 is built from 16 residues. Trimming shortened V by 1 base and J by 5 bases, and 15 bases separated the two germline ends. The CDR3 nucleotides are TGTGCCAGCAGCTTGTCCCCAGAGGGCGCTACCGGGGAGCTGTTTTTT. As protein: CASSLSPEGATGELFF.

The V call is TRBV7-9, the J call TRBJ2-2; D unresolved. Germline V gene sequence: CDR1 SEHNR, CDR2 FQNEAQ (reference sequence). The V gene lost 1 base and the J gene lost 2 bases, with 14 bases spanning the gap. CDR3 length equals 17 residues. The CDR3 spells CASSLVPGLLNTGELFF. CDR3 coding DNA: TGTGCCAGCAGCTTAGTCCCCGGGTTGCTAAACACCGGGGAGCTGTTTTTT.

J is TRBJ2-1 and V is TRBV28; 9 bases line up with TRBD2. V gave up 2 bases and J gave up 5 bases; unmatched junction bases: 7. Germline CDR1 is MDHEN and CDR2 is SYDVKM. The CDR3 contains 16 residues. The CDR3 DNA sequence: TGTGCCAGCAGTTTAGTCGGGACTAGCAGAGACAATGAGCAGTTCTTC. Translating gives CASSLVGTSRDNEQFF. Drawing the rest from reference TRBV28 and TRBJ2-1, the complete variable domain is DVKVTQSSRYLVKRTGEKVFLECVQDMDHENMFWYRQDPGLGLRLIYFSYDVKMKEKGDIPEGYSVSREKKERFSLILESASTNQTSMYLCASSLVGTSRDNEQFFGPGTRLTVL.

The V and J genes are TRBV5-4 and TRBJ2-2, with 13 positions matching TRBD2. Germline V gene data show CDR1 as SGHNT and CDR2 as YYREEE (reference sequence). This CDR3 is built from 19 residues. V trimming: 2 bases; J trimming: 4 bases; junction bases outside the gene matches: 11. CDR3 region: CASSLPGTSGIYPTGELFF. In nucleotides, the CDR3 is TGTGCCAGCAGCTTACCCGGGACTAGCGGGATTTATCCCACCGGGGAGCTGTTTTTT.

V gene TRBV7-2 combines with J gene TRBJ2-1; TRBD2 matches 10 bases. The CDR3 spans 18 residues. The junction had 16 bases not matched to a gene; V was cut back by 3 bases and J by 8 bases. Germline lookup yields CDR1 SGHTA and CDR2 FQGNSA. The CDR3 region has the DNA TGTGCCAGCAGCTTTACCGGTGACTCAGGGACTAGCGTGTATGAGCAGTTCTTC. Translation gives CASSFTGDSGTSVYEQFF.